This TCR beta chain emerged from a study of blood T cell repertoires in COVID-19. Study details: Samples of COVID-19 (acute and convalescent) were obtained from the United States, Italy and Spain. T cells, B-cell-depleted T cells, or PBMCs provided the cDNA or gDNA that served as material.

Authors' processing steps: Amplifying reference gene primers gave estimates of nucleated cell counts. The protocol was immunoSEQ multiplex PCR, while the TCRdb copy is restricted to in-frame clones and leaves out a portion. V and J calls and clone size are given by that table; D and trimming were obtained from the DNA. This sample yields about 190,000 clones, of which approximately 84% are seen a single time; roughly 5% belongs to the top ten. J lost 7 bases, V lost 6 bases, and 15 bases had no gene match. This CDR3 has 15 amino acids. Germline assignment: CDR1 MGHDK and CDR2 SYGVNS. The genes are TRBV25-1 and TRBJ2-7; 7 nucleotides agree with TRBD2. The TCR originated in a woman older than 75 with acute or convalescent COVID-19. Sequenced material: peripheral blood. The CDR3 region is CASSVMDPVGGEQYF. The CDR3 DNA reads TGTGCCAGCAGCGTAATGGACCCGGTGGGGGGGGAGCAGTACTTC.